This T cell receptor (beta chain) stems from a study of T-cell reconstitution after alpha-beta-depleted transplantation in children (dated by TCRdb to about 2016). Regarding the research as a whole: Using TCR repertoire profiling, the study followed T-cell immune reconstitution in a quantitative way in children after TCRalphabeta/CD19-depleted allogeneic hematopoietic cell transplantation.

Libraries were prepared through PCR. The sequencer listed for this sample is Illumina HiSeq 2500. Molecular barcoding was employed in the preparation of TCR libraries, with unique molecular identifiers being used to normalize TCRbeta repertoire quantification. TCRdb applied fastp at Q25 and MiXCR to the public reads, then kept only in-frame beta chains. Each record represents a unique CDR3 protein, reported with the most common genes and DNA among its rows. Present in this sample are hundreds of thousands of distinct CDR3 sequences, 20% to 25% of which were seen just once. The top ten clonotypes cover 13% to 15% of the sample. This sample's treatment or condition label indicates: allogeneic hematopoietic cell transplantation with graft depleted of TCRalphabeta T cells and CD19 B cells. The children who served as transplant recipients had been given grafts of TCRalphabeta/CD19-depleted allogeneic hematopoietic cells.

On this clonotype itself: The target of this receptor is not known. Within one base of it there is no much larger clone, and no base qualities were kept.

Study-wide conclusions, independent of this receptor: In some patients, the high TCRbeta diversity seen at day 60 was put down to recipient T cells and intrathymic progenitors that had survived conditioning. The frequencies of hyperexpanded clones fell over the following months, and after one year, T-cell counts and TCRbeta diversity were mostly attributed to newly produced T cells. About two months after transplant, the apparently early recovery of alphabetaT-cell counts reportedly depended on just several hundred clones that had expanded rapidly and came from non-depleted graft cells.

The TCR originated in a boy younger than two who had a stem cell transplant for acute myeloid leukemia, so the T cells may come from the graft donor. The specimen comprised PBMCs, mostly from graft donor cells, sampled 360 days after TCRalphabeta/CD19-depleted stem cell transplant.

CDR3 region: CASSLVGGLWAPNTEAFF. The DNA reads as follows: TGTGCCAGCAGCTTAGTTGGCGGACTTTGGGCCCCGAACACTGAAGCTTTCTTT. The chain is assembled from TRBV7-6 and TRBJ1-1, with the D segment identity uncertain. CDR1 and CDR2 (SGHVS, FNYEAQ) derive from the germline V gene. The junction carries 19 bases between V and J, which are trimmed by 1 base and 1 base respectively. CDR3 length: 18 amino acids, cysteine to phenylalanine. Of all the DNA, just the CDR3 is kept, 54 bases in frame from base 1.